This T cell receptor (beta chain) derives from a study of tissue T cells after allogeneic stem cell transplantation. The germline V and J ends were trimmed by 0 bases and 4 bases, with 12 bases remaining between them. The CDR3 contains 15 residues. Germline V lookup: CDR1 LGHDT, CDR2 YNNKEL (reference sequence). The study, taken as a whole, reports: Motif-based clustering found tissue-specific repertoire signatures shared across patients, though few clones were shared.

Here immunoSEQ multiplex PCR was the method, and the copy in TCRdb shows in-frame clones only, minus some. This sample carries a few thousand clones, approximately 58% of them seen once, and the ten largest clones take 17%. This research-autopsy study prospectively enrolled adult allogeneic hematopoietic cell transplant recipients with steroid-refractory graft-versus-host disease. For this clone: What it recognizes is unknown.

This TCR derives from a male patient at least 60 years old with steroid-refractory graft-versus-host disease after an allogeneic stem cell transplant. Some T cells may be provided by the graft donor. Sequences were derived from transverse colon tissue, sampled at autopsy. The chain uses TRBV3-1 (or the pseudogene TRBV3-2) and TRBJ1-2, with D unclear. CDR3 region: CASSQEGSSVYGYTF. Here the CDR3 DNA reads TGTGCCAGCAGCCAAGAAGGATCCAGCGTCTATGGCTACACCTTC.